The 21 T cell receptor beta chains reported below all come from one sample, sequenced in a study of molecular identifiers for immune sequencing clone quantification. One entry per CDR3 protein results from TCRdb running MiXCR on the PCR reads. The data show some 580,000 distinct CDR3 sequences, about 25% seen once. Sequencing was carried out using naive CD8+ T cells from blood, with Jurkat cell RNA spiked in. Subset given: FACS-sorted CD8+CD4-CCR7+CD45RA+ naive T cells. The receptors here all came from a human donor in good health. Some libraries in this study had Jurkat cell RNA spiked in.

Regarding this clonotype: A much larger clonotype is one base distant, so this may be a read error. This sequence joins TRBV5-3 and TRBJ1-1; D possibly corresponds to TRBD1 (5 bases). TRBV5-3 belongs to the ORF category, with a function that is uncertain. The CDR3 sequence is 13 residues long. The DNA of the CDR3 is TGTGCCAGCAGCTGGGGACTGAAGACTGAAGCTTTCTTT. It is translated as CASSWGLKTEAFF.

This chain links TRBV24-1 with TRBJ2-5; 13 nucleotides agree with TRBD2. Germline V gene sequence: CDR1 KGHDR, CDR2 SFDVKD. The ends lost 3 bases at V and 2 bases at J; junction bases unmatched: 8. The CDR3 is made up of 18 amino acids. CDR3 sequence (DNA): TGTGCCACCAGTGATCCCGGACTAGCGGGAGAAAAACAAGAGACCCAGTACTTC. This gives the protein CATSDPGLAGEKQETQYF.

The rearrangement joins TRBV29-1 to TRBJ2-7, with 8 bases aligning to TRBD2. CDR1 SQVTM and CDR2 ANQGSEA come from the germline V gene. Trimming at V came to 7 bases and at J to 5 bases, leaving 13 bases not matched to a gene. This CDR3 is 14 amino acids long. The CDR3 DNA follows: TGCAGCGCAAGAATCTGGCGGGAGGTACACGAGCAGTACTTC. Its protein product is CSARIWREVHEQYF.

The sample holds a few counts of this clonotype. The chain recombines TRBV20-1 with TRBJ2-7; 7 positions agree with TRBD1. CDR3 length: 16 residues. V gave up 3 bases and J gave up 4 bases; unmatched junction bases: 15. In germline, CDR1 is DFQATT, CDR2 SNEGSKA (reference sequence). The CDR3 reads CSARIPRGIEAYEQYF. The CDR3, as DNA: TGCAGTGCTAGGATTCCCAGGGGGATAGAAGCGTACGAGCAGTACTTC.

This clonotype has a handful of counts. The rearrangement uses TRBV6-5 and TRBJ2-7; D possibly uses TRBD1 or TRBD2 (5 bases each). The CDR3 is 13 residues long. Germline V gene sequence: CDR1 MNHEY, CDR2 SVGAGI. The V and J ends lost 0 bases and 7 bases respectively, with 10 bases between them. The CDR3 nucleotides are TGTGCCAGCAGTTACTCTGAGGGGTGGGAGCAGTACTTC. The encoded protein is CASSYSEGWEQYF.

The sample holds many counts of this clonotype. This chain joins TRBV7-6 and TRBJ1-6; D is perhaps TRBD1 (6 bases). Germline CDR1 SGHVS, CDR2 FNYEAQ. Trimming took 5 bases from V and 3 from J, leaving 11 bases between them. The CDR3 is 15 amino acids. The CDR3 DNA reads as TGTGCCAGCAGCCCGCGGGACAACTATAATTCACCCCTCCACTTT. Translated, it gives CASSPRDNYNSPLHF.

This clonotype showed up many times. The CDR3 reads CASSLDDRVSSYNEQFF. The CDR3 coding sequence is TGTGCCAGCAGCTTAGATGATCGAGTTAGCTCCTACAATGAGCAGTTCTTC. The chain employs TRBV7-8 and TRBJ2-1, with unresolved D. The germline CDR1 and CDR2 sequences are SGHVS and FQNEAQ. Trimming stripped 1 base from V and 0 bases from J, with 13 bases between. This CDR3 spans 17 amino acids.

This clonotype was counted many times. J is TRBJ2-3 and V is TRBV29-1, with 7 positions matching TRBD2. The CDR3 is made up of 14 amino acids. The V and J ends lost 1 base and 3 bases, in that order; junction bases with no gene match: 4. Germline assignment: CDR1 SQVTM and CDR2 ANQGSEA. CDR3 DNA: TGCAGCGTTGAAGGGGCGGGAGTTACAGATACGCAGTATTTT. Protein: CSVEGAGVTDTQYF.

J is TRBJ2-7 and V is TRBV5-4; 7 bases map to TRBD2. Germline CDR1 is SGHNT and CDR2 is YYREEE (reference sequence). J lost 0 bases, V lost 4 bases, and 4 bases had no gene match. This CDR3 contains 14 residues. The CDR3 DNA is TGTGCCAGCAGCGCAGGACTAGGCTCCTACGAGCAGTACTTC. Translated, it gives CASSAGLGSYEQYF.

V gene TRBV27 combines with J gene TRBJ1-1; 7 nucleotides line up with TRBD1. The J segment lost 3 bases and the V segment lost 5 bases, leaving 9 bases of the junction unmatched. CDR3 length: 15 amino acids. Germline V gives CDR1 MNHEY, CDR2 SMNVEV (reference sequence). Here the CDR3 DNA reads TGTGCCAGCAGTACGTACAGGGGATTTTACACTGAAGCTTTCTTT. Amino acids: CASSTYRGFYTEAFF.

This clonotype was detected a few times. V is TRBV11-2 and J is TRBJ2-1; D is uncertain. This CDR3 comprises 12 residues. Looked up from germline, CDR1 is SGHAT and CDR2 is FQNNGV. V was pared by 4 bases and J by 8 bases, with 9 bases between. CDR3 DNA: TGTGCCAGCAGCTCTACCGACTATGAGCAGTTCTTC. Translated: CASSSTDYEQFF.

V is TRBV11-2 and J is TRBJ1-1; TRBD1 agrees at 7 bases. With 0 bases clipped from V and 4 bases from J, the junction kept 14 bases outside the gene matches. Looked up from germline, CDR1 is SGHAT and CDR2 is FQNNGV. The CDR3 runs to 18 residues. The CDR3 region is CASSLDLGMTGLGTEAFF. The CDR3 DNA follows: TGTGCCAGCAGCTTAGATCTGGGGATGACAGGGTTAGGCACTGAAGCTTTCTTT.

V gene TRBV12-3 or TRBV12-4 combines with J gene TRBJ2-7, with D possibly matching TRBD1 (5 bases). The CDR3 is 15 amino acids. The ends were cut back, 8 bases at V and 3 bases at J, with 20 bases in the middle. In DNA, the CDR3 is TGTGCCAGCGGGGCAGGTCAAATGGGAAGCTACGAGCAGTACTTC. Its protein product is CASGAGQMGSYEQYF.

As concerns this clonotype: At one end, the junction sequence differs from germline, possibly due to a read error. The rearrangement joins TRBV30 to TRBJ2-2, with TRBD1 matching 7 bases. There are 14 residues in the CDR3. Germline CDR1 and CDR2: GTSNPN and SVGIG (reference sequence). The DNA of the CDR3 is TGTGCCTGGGACTTCGGGACAGACACCGGGGAGCTGTCTTTT. Its translation: CAWDFGTDTGELSF.

This clonotype was observed a handful of times. The rearrangement uses TRBV2 and TRBJ1-2; D is unresolved. Germline assignment: CDR1 SNHLY and CDR2 FYNNEI. The CDR3 runs to 13 residues. Trimming stripped 3 bases from V and 3 bases from J, with 8 bases between. CDR3 sequence (DNA): TGTGCCAGCAGTGATGGAGGAGACTATGGCTACACCTTC. It is translated as CASSDGGDYGYTF.

This clonotype was detected ten times or more. The J gene is TRBJ2-3, the V gene TRBV7-6; 10 bases are a match to TRBD2. The germline V gene has CDR1 SGHVS and CDR2 FNYEAQ. The CDR3 covers 15 residues. Losses at the gene ends were 5 bases for V and 0 bases for J; bases not matched to a gene: 2. The CDR3 protein is CASSPSGGSTDTQYF. The CDR3 nucleotides are TGTGCCAGCAGCCCTAGCGGGGGTAGCACAGATACGCAGTATTTT. Combining the CDR3 with reference TRBV7-6 and TRBJ2-3 gives the whole variable domain GAGVSQSPRYKVTKRGQDVALRCDPISGHVSLYWYRQALGQGPEFLTYFNYEAQQDKSGLPNDRFSAERPEGSISTLTIQRTEQRDSAMYRCASSPSGGSTDTQYFGPGTRLTVL.

The sample holds many counts of this clonotype. The chain couples TRBV19 to TRBJ2-6, with unresolved D. The V end lost 2 bases, the J end lost 0 bases, and 5 bases lay between the germline ends. The CDR3 runs to 15 residues. Germline CDR1 is LNHDA and CDR2 is SQIVND (reference sequence). In DNA form, the CDR3 reads TGTGCCAGTAGTATAAGCTACTCTGGGGCCAACGTCCTGACTTTC. Its translation: CASSISYSGANVLTF. Using reference TRBV19 and TRBJ2-6 for the parts outside the CDR3, the full variable domain is DGGITQSPKYLFRKEGQNVTLSCEQNLNHDAMYWYRQDPGQGLRLIYYSQIVNDFQKGDIAEGYSVSREKKESFPLTVTSAQKNPTAFYLCASSISYSGANVLTFGAGSRLTVL.

This CDR3 reads CASGLATAGRYEQYF. DNA for the CDR3: TGTGCTAGTGGTCTCGCTACGGCAGGGCGCTACGAGCAGTACTTC. The chain uses TRBV12-5 and TRBJ2-7; a possible D gene is TRBD1 (5 bases). The CDR3 has 15 residues. Trimming took off 5 bases at V and 3 bases at J, with 17 bases between the two ends. Germline loops: CDR1 LGHNT, CDR2 FRNRAP.

This clonotype appeared a few times. The chain has TRBV3-1 and TRBJ2-5; 7 bases fit TRBD1. The CDR3 is made up of 16 amino acids. With 6 bases clipped from V and 0 bases from J, the junction kept 10 bases outside the gene matches. In germline, CDR1 is LGHDT, CDR2 YNNKEL (reference sequence). CDR3 nucleotides: TGTGCCAGCAGTTCTTATACCGGGACAGACCAAGAGACCCAGTACTTC. Encoded protein: CASSSYTGTDQETQYF.

At least ten counts were recorded for this clonotype. The V call is TRBV9, the J call TRBJ2-5, with 13 bases fitting TRBD2. The CDR3 is made up of 16 amino acids. Germline V CDR1 and CDR2: SGDLS, YYNGEE. V trimming: 4 bases; J trimming: 2 bases; junction bases outside the gene matches: 5. The CDR3 DNA sequence: TGTGCCAGCAGCCCGGGACTAGCGGGGCTACAAGAGACCCAGTACTTC. It translates to CASSPGLAGLQETQYF.

This clonotype was detected a few times. The gene calls are TRBV5-1 and TRBJ1-4; D might be TRBD1 (5 bases). The length of the CDR3 is 17 residues. V was clipped by 3 bases and J by 3 bases, with 18 bases between them. CDR1 and CDR2 from the germline V gene are SGHRS and YFSETQ. CDR3 DNA: TGCGCCAGCAGCTCCCGGGGCCCTAAAGGGGCTAATGAAAAACTGTTTTTT. Its protein is CASSSRGPKGANEKLFF.